This T cell receptor beta chain stems from a study of blood T cell repertoires in COVID-19. Across the study: The analysed material was cDNA or gDNA that came from T cells, B-cell-depleted T cells, or PBMCs.

Germline V gene lookup returns CDR1 LNHDA and CDR2 SQIVND (reference sequence). Trimming took off 5 bases at V and 4 bases at J, with 14 bases between the two ends. The length of the CDR3 is 14 residues. Seattle enrolled patients during active infection and tracked them longitudinally. Authors' data handling: Estimated nucleated cell counts came from reference gene primer amplification. Clones were read by immunoSEQ multiplex PCR, and TCRdb kept only the in-frame ones, dropping some. V and J calls and clone size are given by that table; D and trimming were obtained from the DNA. Here the sample spans 300,000 to 400,000 clones, about 87% being singletons.

This chain joins TRBV19 and TRBJ1-1; weak D call: TRBD1 (5 bases). What was sequenced was peripheral blood. This clonotype was obtained from a woman between 45 and 60 years old with COVID-19, enrolled during active disease. The CDR3 region is CASSGKGGVTEAFF. CDR3 nucleotide sequence: TGTGCCAGTAGTGGTAAGGGAGGGGTCACTGAAGCTTTCTTT.